The 6 T cell receptor beta chains below all came from one sample that was sequenced in a study of blood T cell repertoires in COVID-19. Repertoires were generated with immunoSEQ multiplex PCR, while TCRdb's copy carries only in-frame clones and drops some. Of about 92,000 clones in the sample, roughly 80% are singletons; the top ten hold approximately 15%. Sequencing input: peripheral blood. The source is a woman older than 75 with active or convalescent COVID-19.

This chain joins TRBV7-2 and TRBJ2-7, with D maybe TRBD1 (5 bases). Germline CDR1 reads SGHTA; CDR2 reads FQGNSA. V lost 5 bases, J lost 1 base, and 12 bases lay in between. CDR3 length: 14 residues. The DNA of the CDR3 is TGTGCCAGCAGCGCCTTACAGGAGTCCTACGAGCAGTACTTC. As protein: CASSALQESYEQYF. Combining the CDR3 with reference TRBV7-2 and TRBJ2-7 gives the whole variable domain GAGVSQSPSNKVTEKGKDVELRCDPISGHTALYWYRQSLGQGLEFLIYFQGNSAPDKSGLPSDRFSAERTGGSVSTLTIQRTQQEDSAVYLCASSALQESYEQYFGPGTRLTVT.

This clone has just a few counts. The chain combines TRBV7-9 with TRBJ2-7, with D tentatively TRBD1 or TRBD2 (5 bases each). Germline V gene data show CDR1 as SEHNR and CDR2 as FQNEAQ (reference sequence). V lost 5 bases, J lost 2 bases, and 7 bases lay in between. This CDR3 spans 12 amino acids. In nucleotides, the CDR3 is TGTGCCAGCAGCAGGGGAGCCTACGAGCAGTACTTC. Its protein is CASSRGAYEQYF. The variable domain in full, completed from reference TRBV7-9 and TRBJ2-7, reads DTGVSQNPRHKITKRGQNVTFRCDPISEHNRLYWYRQTLGQGPEFLTYFQNEAQLEKSRLLSDRFSAERPKGSFSTLEIQRTEQGDSAMYLCASSRGAYEQYFGPGTRLTVT.

This chain uses TRBV4-1 with TRBJ1-2; D remains unclear. Germline-derived CDR1 and CDR2 are MGHRA and YSYEKL. The CDR3 length is 15 residues. Trimming left V 0 bases short and J 2 bases short, with 10 bases between. This CDR3 reads CASSQDGRVNYGYTF. As DNA, the CDR3 is TGCGCCAGCAGCCAAGATGGGCGAGTAAACTATGGCTACACCTTC.

As regards this clone: Distinct nucleotide sequences in the sample also encode this CDR3. The chain is built from TRBV7-2 and TRBJ2-7; a possible D gene is TRBD2 (6 bases). Trimming shortened V by 4 bases and J by 4 bases, and 8 bases separated the two germline ends. This CDR3 region has 12 residues. Looked up from germline, CDR1 is SGHTA and CDR2 is FQGNSA. CDR3 DNA: TGTGCCAGCAGCTCGGGACTTTACGAGCAGTACTTC. It is translated as CASSSGLYEQYF.

The chain links TRBV4-3 to TRBJ2-7, with 7 bases aligning to TRBD1. The CDR3 contains 15 residues. The V gene's germline CDR1 is LGHNA and CDR2 YSLEER. With V trimmed by 1 base and J by 5 bases, 8 bases remained unmatched. The CDR3 nucleotides read TGCGCCAGCAGCCAAGGTGTAGGGGGCGTCAACGAGCAGTACTTC. This codes for CASSQGVGGVNEQYF.

This chain uses TRBV4-2 with TRBJ2-3, with 7 bases aligning to TRBD1. The CDR3 loop spans 17 amino acids. Trimming at V came to 0 bases and at J to 4 bases, leaving 10 bases not matched to a gene. Germline values: CDR1 LGHNA, CDR2 YNFKEQ. The CDR3 nucleotides read TGTGCCAGCAGCCAAGAAAGTAGGGGGCAGAACTCAGATACGCAGTATTTT. Translating it yields CASSQESRGQNSDTQYF.